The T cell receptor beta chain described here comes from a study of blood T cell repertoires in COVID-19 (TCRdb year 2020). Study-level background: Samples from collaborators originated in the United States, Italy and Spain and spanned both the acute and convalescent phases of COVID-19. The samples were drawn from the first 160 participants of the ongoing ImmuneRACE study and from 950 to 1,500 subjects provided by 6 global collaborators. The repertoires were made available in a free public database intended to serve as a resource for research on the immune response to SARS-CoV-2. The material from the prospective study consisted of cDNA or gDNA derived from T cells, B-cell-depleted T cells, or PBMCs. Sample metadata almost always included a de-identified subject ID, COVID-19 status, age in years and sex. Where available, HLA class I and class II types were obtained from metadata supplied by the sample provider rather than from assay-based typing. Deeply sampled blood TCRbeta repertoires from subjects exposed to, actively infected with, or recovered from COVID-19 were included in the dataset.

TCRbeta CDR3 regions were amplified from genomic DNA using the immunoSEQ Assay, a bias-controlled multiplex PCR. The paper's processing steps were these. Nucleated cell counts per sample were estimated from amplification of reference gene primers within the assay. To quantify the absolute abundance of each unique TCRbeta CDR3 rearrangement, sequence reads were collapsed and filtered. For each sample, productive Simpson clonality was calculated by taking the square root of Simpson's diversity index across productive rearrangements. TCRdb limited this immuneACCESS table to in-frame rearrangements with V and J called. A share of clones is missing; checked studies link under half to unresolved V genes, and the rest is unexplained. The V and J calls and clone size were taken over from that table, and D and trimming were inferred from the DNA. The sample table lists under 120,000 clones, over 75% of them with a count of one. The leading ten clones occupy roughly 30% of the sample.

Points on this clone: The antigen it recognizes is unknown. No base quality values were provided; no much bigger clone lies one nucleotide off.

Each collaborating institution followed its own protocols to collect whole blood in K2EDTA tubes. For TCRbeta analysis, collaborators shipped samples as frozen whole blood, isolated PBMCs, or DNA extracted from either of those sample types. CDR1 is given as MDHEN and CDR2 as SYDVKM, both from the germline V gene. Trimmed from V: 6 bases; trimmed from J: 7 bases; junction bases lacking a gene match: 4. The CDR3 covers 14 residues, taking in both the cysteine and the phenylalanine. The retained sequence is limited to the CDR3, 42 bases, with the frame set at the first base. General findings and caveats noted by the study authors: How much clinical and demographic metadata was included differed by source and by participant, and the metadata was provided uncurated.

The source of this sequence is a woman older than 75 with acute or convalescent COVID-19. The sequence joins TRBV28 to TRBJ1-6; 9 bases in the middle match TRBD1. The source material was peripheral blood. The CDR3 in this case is CASRLGQGNSPLHF. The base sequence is TGTGCCAGCAGGTTGGGACAGGGCAATTCACCCCTCCACTTT.